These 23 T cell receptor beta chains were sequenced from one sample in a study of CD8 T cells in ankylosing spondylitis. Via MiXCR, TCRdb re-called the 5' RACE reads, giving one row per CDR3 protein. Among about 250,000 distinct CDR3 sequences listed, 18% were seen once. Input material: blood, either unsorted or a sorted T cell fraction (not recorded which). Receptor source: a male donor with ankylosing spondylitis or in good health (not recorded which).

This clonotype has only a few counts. CDR3 bases: TGTGCCAGCAGCCGTTCGGGACAGGGGAATGAGCAGTTCTTC. It is translated as CASSRSGQGNEQFF. The chain uses TRBV6-1 and TRBJ2-1, with TRBD1 identical over 10 bases. This CDR3 contains 14 residues. The germline V gene encodes CDR1 MNHNS and CDR2 SASEGT. Germline trimming cut 6 bases from V and 7 bases from J; bases unmatched to any gene: 6.

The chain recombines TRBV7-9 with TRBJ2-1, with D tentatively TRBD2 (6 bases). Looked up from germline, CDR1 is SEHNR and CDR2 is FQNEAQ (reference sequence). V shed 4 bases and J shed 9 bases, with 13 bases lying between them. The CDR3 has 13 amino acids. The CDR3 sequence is CASSSRLDSEQFF. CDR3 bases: TGTGCCAGCAGCTCAAGACTAGACAGTGAGCAGTTCTTC.

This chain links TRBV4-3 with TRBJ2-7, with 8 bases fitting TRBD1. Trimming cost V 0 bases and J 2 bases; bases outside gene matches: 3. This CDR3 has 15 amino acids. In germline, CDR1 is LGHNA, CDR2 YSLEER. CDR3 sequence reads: CASSQDGQGTYEQYF. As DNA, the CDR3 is TGCGCCAGCAGCCAAGATGGACAGGGTACCTACGAGCAGTACTTC.

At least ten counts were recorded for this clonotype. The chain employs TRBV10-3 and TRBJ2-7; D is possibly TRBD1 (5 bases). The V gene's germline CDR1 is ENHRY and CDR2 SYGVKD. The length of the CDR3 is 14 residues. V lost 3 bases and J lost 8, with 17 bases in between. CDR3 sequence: CAISDLDSFIKQYF. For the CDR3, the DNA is TGTGCCATCAGTGATCTAGACAGTTTTATTAAGCAGTACTTC.

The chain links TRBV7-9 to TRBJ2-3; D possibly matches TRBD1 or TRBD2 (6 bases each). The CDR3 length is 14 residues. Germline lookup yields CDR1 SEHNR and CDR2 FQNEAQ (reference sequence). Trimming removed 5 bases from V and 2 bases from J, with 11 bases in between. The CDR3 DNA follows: TGTGCCAGCAGCCTCCGGGGGCTCACAGATACGCAGTATTTT. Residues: CASSLRGLTDTQYF.

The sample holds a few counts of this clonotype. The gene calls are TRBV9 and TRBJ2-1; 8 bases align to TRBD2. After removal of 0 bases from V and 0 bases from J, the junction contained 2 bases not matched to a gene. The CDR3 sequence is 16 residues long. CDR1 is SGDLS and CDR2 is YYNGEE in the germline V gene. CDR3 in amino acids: CASSVVSGASYNEQFF. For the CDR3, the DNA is TGTGCCAGCAGCGTAGTTAGCGGGGCCTCCTACAATGAGCAGTTCTTC. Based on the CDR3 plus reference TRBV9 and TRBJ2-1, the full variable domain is DSGVTQTPKHLITATGQRVTLRCSPRSGDLSVYWYQQSLDQGLQFLIQYYNGEERAKGNILERFSAQQFPDLHSELNLSSLELGDSALYFCASSVVSGASYNEQFFGPGTRLTVL.

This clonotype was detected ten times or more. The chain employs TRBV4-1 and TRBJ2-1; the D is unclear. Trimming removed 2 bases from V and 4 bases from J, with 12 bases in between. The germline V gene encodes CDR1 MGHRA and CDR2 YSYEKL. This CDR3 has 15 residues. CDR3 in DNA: TGCGCCAGCAGCCAATCTTCTGCCAGTTACAATGAGCAGTTCTTC. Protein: CASSQSSASYNEQFF.

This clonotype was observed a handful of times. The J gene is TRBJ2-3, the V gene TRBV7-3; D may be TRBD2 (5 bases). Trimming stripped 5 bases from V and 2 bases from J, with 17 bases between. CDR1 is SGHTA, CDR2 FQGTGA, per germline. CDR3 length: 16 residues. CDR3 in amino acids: CASSGVGRQVTDTQYF. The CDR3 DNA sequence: TGTGCCAGCAGCGGAGTGGGGAGACAAGTCACAGATACGCAGTATTTT.

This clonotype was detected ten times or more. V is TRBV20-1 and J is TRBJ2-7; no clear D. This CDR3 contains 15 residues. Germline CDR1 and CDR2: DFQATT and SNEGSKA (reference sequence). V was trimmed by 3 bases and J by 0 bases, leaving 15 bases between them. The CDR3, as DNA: TGCAGTGCTAGGCCGGTGGACCACAGCTCCTACGAGCAGTACTTC. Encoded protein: CSARPVDHSSYEQYF.

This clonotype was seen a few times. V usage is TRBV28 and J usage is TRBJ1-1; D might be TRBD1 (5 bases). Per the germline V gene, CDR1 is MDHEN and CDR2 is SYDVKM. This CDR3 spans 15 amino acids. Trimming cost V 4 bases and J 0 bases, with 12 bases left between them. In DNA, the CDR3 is TGTGCCAGCAGTTCCGTGACAGAAGTGAACACTGAAGCTTTCTTT. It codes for CASSSVTEVNTEAFF.

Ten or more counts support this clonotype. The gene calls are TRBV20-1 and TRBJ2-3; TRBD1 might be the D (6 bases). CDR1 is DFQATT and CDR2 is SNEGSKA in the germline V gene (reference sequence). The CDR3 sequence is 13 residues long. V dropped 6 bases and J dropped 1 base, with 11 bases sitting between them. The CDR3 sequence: CSAHAGGTDTQYF. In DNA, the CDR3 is TGCAGTGCCCACGCAGGGGGCACAGATACGCAGTATTTT.

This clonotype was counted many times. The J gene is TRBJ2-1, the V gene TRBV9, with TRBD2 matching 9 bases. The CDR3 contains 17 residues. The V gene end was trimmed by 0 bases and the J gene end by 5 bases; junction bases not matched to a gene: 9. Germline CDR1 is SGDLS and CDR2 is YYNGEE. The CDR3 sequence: CASSVGVGAGGNNEQFF. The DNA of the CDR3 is TGTGCCAGCAGCGTAGGGGTAGGGGCGGGAGGGAACAATGAGCAGTTCTTC.

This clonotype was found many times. This CDR3 reads CASSLGLGKEYNEQFF. DNA of the CDR3: TGTGCCAGCAGCTTGGGACTAGGAAAAGAGTACAATGAGCAGTTCTTC. This chain joins TRBV11-2 and TRBJ2-1; TRBD2 aligns across 8 bases. This CDR3 spans 16 amino acids. J gave up 4 bases and V 3 bases, and 8 bases lay outside the gene matches. CDR1 and CDR2 (germline): SGHAT, FQNNGV.

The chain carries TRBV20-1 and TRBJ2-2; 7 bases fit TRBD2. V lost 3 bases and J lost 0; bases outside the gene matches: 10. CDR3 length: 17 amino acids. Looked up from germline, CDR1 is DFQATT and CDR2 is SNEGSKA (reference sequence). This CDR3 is CSARREGQFSNTGELFF. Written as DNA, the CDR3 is TGCAGTGCTAGGAGGGAGGGGCAGTTCTCGAACACCGGGGAGCTGTTTTTT.

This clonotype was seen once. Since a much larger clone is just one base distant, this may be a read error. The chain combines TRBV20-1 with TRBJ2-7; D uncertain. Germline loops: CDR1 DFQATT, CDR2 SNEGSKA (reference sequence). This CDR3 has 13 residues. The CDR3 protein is CSARDDLPYDQYF. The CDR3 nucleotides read TGCAGTGCTAGAGACGACCTTCCCTACGATCAGTACTTC.

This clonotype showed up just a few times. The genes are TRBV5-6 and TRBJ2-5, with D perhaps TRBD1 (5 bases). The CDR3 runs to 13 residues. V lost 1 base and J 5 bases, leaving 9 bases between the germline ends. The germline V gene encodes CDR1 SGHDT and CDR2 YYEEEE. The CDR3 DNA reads TGTGCCAGCAGCTTGCGGCAGGGTGAGACCCAGTACTTC. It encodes CASSLRQGETQYF.

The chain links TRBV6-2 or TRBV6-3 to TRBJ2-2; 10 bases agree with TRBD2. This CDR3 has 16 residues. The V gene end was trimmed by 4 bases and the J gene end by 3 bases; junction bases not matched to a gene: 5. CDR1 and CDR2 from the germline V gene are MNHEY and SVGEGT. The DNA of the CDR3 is TGTGCCAGCAGTTGGGTTCTAGCGGGAGACACCGGGGAGCTGTTTTTT. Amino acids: CASSWVLAGDTGELFF.

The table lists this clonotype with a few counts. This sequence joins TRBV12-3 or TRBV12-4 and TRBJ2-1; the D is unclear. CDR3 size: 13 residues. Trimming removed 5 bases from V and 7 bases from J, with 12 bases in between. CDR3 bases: TGTGCCAGCAGTCCGGGCCCGGCGAATGAGCAGTTCTTC. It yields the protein CASSPGPANEQFF.

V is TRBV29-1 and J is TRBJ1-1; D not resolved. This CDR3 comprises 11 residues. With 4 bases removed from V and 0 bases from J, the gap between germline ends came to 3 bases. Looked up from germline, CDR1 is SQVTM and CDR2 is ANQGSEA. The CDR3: CSVAVNTEAFF. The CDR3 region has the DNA TGCAGCGTTGCAGTGAACACTGAAGCTTTCTTT. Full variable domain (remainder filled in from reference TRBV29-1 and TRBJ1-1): SAVISQKPSRDICQRGTSLTIQCQVDSQVTMMFWYRQQPGQSLTLIATANQGSEATYESGFVIDKFPISRPNLTFSTLTVSNMSPEDSSIYLCSVAVNTEAFFGQGTRLTVV.

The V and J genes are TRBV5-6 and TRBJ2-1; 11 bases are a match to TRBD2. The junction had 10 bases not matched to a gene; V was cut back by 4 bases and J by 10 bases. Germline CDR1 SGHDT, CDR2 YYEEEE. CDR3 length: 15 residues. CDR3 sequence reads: CASSTTSGGGTEQFF. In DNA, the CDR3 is TGTGCCAGCAGCACCACTAGCGGGGGAGGAACGGAGCAGTTCTTC.

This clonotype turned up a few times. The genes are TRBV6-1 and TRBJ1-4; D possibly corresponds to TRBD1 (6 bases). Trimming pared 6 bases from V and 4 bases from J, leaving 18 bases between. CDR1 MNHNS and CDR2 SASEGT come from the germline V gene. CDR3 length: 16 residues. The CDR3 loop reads CASRPTGYLNNEKLFF. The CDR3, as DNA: TGTGCCAGCAGACCTACAGGGTATCTGAATAATGAAAAACTGTTTTTT.

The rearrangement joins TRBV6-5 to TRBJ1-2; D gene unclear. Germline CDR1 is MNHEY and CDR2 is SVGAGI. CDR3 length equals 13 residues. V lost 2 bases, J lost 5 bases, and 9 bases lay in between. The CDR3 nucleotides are TGTGCCAGCAGTTACGGCACGACATATGGCTACACCTTC. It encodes CASSYGTTYGYTF.

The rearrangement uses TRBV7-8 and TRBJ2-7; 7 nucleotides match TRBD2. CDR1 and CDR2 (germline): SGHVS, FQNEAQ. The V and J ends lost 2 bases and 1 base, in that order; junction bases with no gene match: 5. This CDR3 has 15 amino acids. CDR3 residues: CASSLNLADSYEQYF. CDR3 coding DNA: TGTGCCAGCAGCTTAAACCTAGCGGATTCCTACGAGCAGTACTTC.